The 29 T cell receptor beta chains listed next were all sequenced from one sample in a study of T cell repertoires in cytomegalovirus infection. Via MiXCR, TCRdb re-called the reads, giving one row per CDR3 protein. Here the sample spans a few hundred thousand distinct CDR3 sequences, approximately 32% being singletons. Their antigen targets remain unknown. This specimen was cultured PBMCs, taken from culture after CMV antigen stimulation. Every receptor here comes from a human donor in good health (CMV status not recorded). Some clones in this sample may be carry-over from other donors' samples.

This clonotype has ten or more counts. The V gene is TRBV12-3 or TRBV12-4, the J gene TRBJ1-1, with D unclear. This CDR3 contains 14 residues. The V and J ends lost 3 bases and 1 base respectively, with 9 bases between them. Here the CDR3 reads CASSFRPRNTEAFF. CDR3 nucleotide sequence: TGTGCCAGCAGTTTCCGTCCGCGGAACACTGAAGCTTTCTTT.

This clonotype has a count of ten or more. This chain uses TRBV6-1 with TRBJ2-3; D is perhaps TRBD2 (7 bases). The CDR3 covers 16 residues. Trimming removed 2 bases at V and 2 bases at J, with 14 bases between. Germline V gives CDR1 MNHNS, CDR2 SASEGT. The DNA of the CDR3 is TGTGCCAGCAGTGAATTCGGGGGGCCGACCACAGATACGCAGTATTTT. Its translation is CASSEFGGPTTDTQYF.

This clonotype was seen only once. The chain links TRBV27 to TRBJ2-2; 8 bases are shared with TRBD2. The V gene's germline CDR1 is MNHEY and CDR2 SMNVEV (reference sequence). The CDR3 spans 14 residues. With V trimmed by 7 bases and J by 5 bases, 6 bases remained unmatched. The CDR3 reads CASTLPGGTGELFF. The CDR3 DNA sequence: TGTGCCAGCACTCTCCCGGGAGGGACCGGGGAGCTGTTTTTT.

The chain employs TRBV20-1 and TRBJ2-3; 9 positions match TRBD2. Germline V gene data show CDR1 as DFQATT and CDR2 as SNEGSKA (reference sequence). Trimming took 1 base from V and 2 from J; bases not matched to a gene: 4. This CDR3 spans 15 amino acids. DNA of the CDR3: TGCAGTGCTAGAGGGGGCGGGGGGGCCACAGATACGCAGTATTTT. It encodes CSARGGGGATDTQYF.

The chain joins TRBV12-3 or TRBV12-4 to TRBJ1-5; TRBD1 might be the D (5 bases). V was shortened by 5 bases and J by 7 bases, with 21 bases between the two germline ends. This CDR3 is 16 amino acids long. CDR3: CASSHPGGAWGQPQHF. DNA for the CDR3: TGTGCCAGCAGTCACCCCGGAGGGGCTTGGGGACAGCCCCAGCATTTT.

This chain connects TRBV6-8 to TRBJ2-1; no clear D. Germline lookup yields CDR1 MNHGY and CDR2 SAAAGT. V was clipped by 4 bases and J by 9 bases, with 13 bases between them. This CDR3 spans 13 amino acids. The chain's CDR3 is CASSSPLKGEQFF. The CDR3 coding sequence is TGTGCCAGCAGTTCCCCCCTCAAGGGTGAGCAGTTCTTC.

The chain couples TRBV9 to TRBJ2-5, with 12 bases identical to TRBD1. The CDR3 runs 16 residues. With V trimmed by 3 bases and J by 5 bases, 8 bases remained unmatched. The germline CDR1 and CDR2 sequences are SGDLS and YYNGEE. The CDR3 sequence is CASSAQGQGAFETQYF. The CDR3 region has the DNA TGTGCCAGCAGCGCACAGGGACAGGGGGCTTTTGAGACCCAGTACTTC.

The chain recombines TRBV27 with TRBJ2-5, with 13 bases matching TRBD2. Germline values: CDR1 MNHEY, CDR2 SMNVEV (reference sequence). The CDR3 contains 18 residues. After removal of 5 bases from V and 7 bases from J, the junction contained 16 bases not matched to a gene. CDR3 bases: TGTGCCAGCAGTCCAAAGACCGCGACTAGCGGGAGGCCGGGGACCCAGTACTTC. Translation gives CASSPKTATSGRPGTQYF.

This clonotype was detected ten times or more. The chain employs TRBV12-3 or TRBV12-4 and TRBJ1-2; D is perhaps TRBD1 (6 bases). Between the trimmed V and J ends, which lost 0 bases and 5 bases, there was a span of 10 bases. The CDR3 loop spans 14 amino acids. The CDR3 nucleotides read TGTGCCAGCAGTTTAGCGAGACAGGCATATGGCTACACCTTC. This encodes CASSLARQAYGYTF.

The chain uses TRBV5-6 and TRBJ1-1, with no clear D. Germline V gives CDR1 SGHDT, CDR2 YYEEEE. The germline V and J ends were trimmed by 2 bases and 0 bases, with 11 bases remaining between them. This CDR3 region has 15 residues. The CDR3 nucleotides are TGTGCCAGCAGCTTAGGAGGACGGGTGAACACTGAAGCTTTCTTT. Protein product: CASSLGGRVNTEAFF.

The V gene is TRBV6-2 or TRBV6-3, the J gene TRBJ1-1; D possibly corresponds to TRBD1 (6 bases). V was pared by 4 bases and J by 10 bases, with 31 bases between. The germline V gene encodes CDR1 MNHEY and CDR2 SVGEGT. This CDR3 region has 18 residues. CDR3 sequence (DNA): TGTGCCAGCAGTTCCCGAGGGCACAGGGAGAATCTCCCCCTTGGAGCTTTCTTT. It yields the protein CASSSRGHRENLPLGAFF.

The CDR3 bases are TGTGCCAGCAGCTTAGGAAGGGCAACAGGAGAGACCCAGTACTTC. As protein: CASSLGRATGETQYF. The chain recombines TRBV11-3 with TRBJ2-5; TRBD1 is a possible D gene (5 bases). Germline CDR1 SGHNT, CDR2 YENEEA. This CDR3 is 15 amino acids long. V was cut by 1 base and J by 4 bases, with 13 bases left in between.

In this sample, this clonotype turned up a few times. This sequence joins TRBV19 and TRBJ1-4; D gene ambiguous. CDR1 is LNHDA, CDR2 SQIVND, per germline (reference sequence). The V end was cut by 3 bases, the J end by 5 bases, with 10 bases between. This CDR3 has 14 residues. The CDR3 reads CASSMVRRNEKLFF. CDR3 bases: TGTGCCAGTAGTATGGTGCGACGGAATGAAAAACTGTTTTTT.

The genes are TRBV6-1 and TRBJ1-5; possibly TRBD1 for D (6 bases). The CDR3 covers 16 residues. V lost 1 base and J lost 0, with 10 bases in between. The V gene's germline CDR1 is MNHNS and CDR2 SASEGT. The CDR3 reads CASSEGQVYSNQPQHF. The CDR3 DNA sequence: TGTGCCAGCAGTGAAGGACAGGTTTATAGCAATCAGCCCCAGCATTTT.

The chain joins TRBV7-4 to TRBJ2-1; D call uncertain. The CDR3 is 12 residues long. Germline V CDR1 and CDR2: SGHVT, SQSDAQ. Trimming cost V 5 bases and J 7 bases, with 9 bases left between them. CDR3 coding DNA: TGTGCCAGCAGCGCGGTTAAAAATGAGCAGTTCTTC. Amino acid sequence: CASSAVKNEQFF.

V gene TRBV10-3 combines with J gene TRBJ2-3, with D hard to call. The V gene lost 10 bases and the J gene lost 1 base, with 15 bases spanning the gap. The CDR3 is made up of 14 amino acids. The germline CDR1 and CDR2 sequences are ENHRY and SYGVKD. This chain's CDR3 is CATADPRGTDTQYF. The CDR3 DNA reads as TGTGCCACAGCTGACCCCCGGGGCACAGATACGCAGTATTTT.

This clonotype was observed many times. The chain is built from TRBV7-8 and TRBJ2-7; 11 nucleotides line up with TRBD1. CDR1 and CDR2 from the germline V gene are SGHVS and FQNEAQ. Trimming cost V 6 bases and J 7 bases; bases outside gene matches: 5. CDR3 size: 13 residues. CDR3 region: CASRGQGEGEQYF. CDR3 nucleotides: TGTGCCAGCAGGGGACAGGGGGAAGGGGAGCAGTACTTC. Full variable domain (missing parts from reference TRBV7-8 and TRBJ2-7): GAGVSQSPRYKVAKRGQDVALRCDPISGHVSLFWYQQALGQGPEFLTYFQNEAQLDKSGLPSDRFFAERPEGSVSTLKIQRTQQEDSAVYLCASRGQGEGEQYFGPGTRLTVT.

The chain combines TRBV11-2 with TRBJ2-7; D call uncertain. In germline, CDR1 is SGHAT, CDR2 FQNNGV. The CDR3 extends over 14 amino acids. Trimming left V 0 bases short and J 1 base short, with 7 bases between. CDR3 nucleotide sequence: TGTGCCAGCAGCTTAGATTTGCAGTCCTACGAGCAGTACTTC. It yields the protein CASSLDLQSYEQYF.

The rearrangement uses TRBV20-1 and TRBJ2-1; TRBD2 aligns across 7 bases. The CDR3 is made up of 14 amino acids. Trimming cost V 5 bases and J 4 bases; bases outside gene matches: 8. Germline V gene lookup returns CDR1 DFQATT and CDR2 SNEGSKA (reference sequence). DNA for the CDR3: TGCAGTGCTGCCGGGGGGACCTCATACAATGAGCAGTTCTTC. Translation gives CSAAGGTSYNEQFF.

V gene TRBV28 combines with J gene TRBJ2-1, with 8 bases matching TRBD1. CDR1 and CDR2 (germline): MDHEN, SYDVKM. The CDR3 is 15 residues long. J was trimmed by 7 bases and V by 4 bases; bases with no gene match: 9. The CDR3 DNA follows: TGTGCCAGCAGTTGGGCCGGACAGGGCAGTAATGAGCAGTTCTTC. Its protein is CASSWAGQGSNEQFF. Full variable domain (outside the CDR3, taken from reference TRBV28 and TRBJ2-1): DVKVTQSSRYLVKRTGEKVFLECVQDMDHENMFWYRQDPGLGLRLIYFSYDVKMKEKGDIPEGYSVSREKKERFSLILESASTNQTSMYLCASSWAGQGSNEQFFGPGTRLTVL.

This clonotype occurred a few times. J is TRBJ2-3 and V is TRBV24-1; TRBD1 aligns across 9 bases. The germline gives CDR1 KGHDR, CDR2 SFDVKD. Trimming at V came to 3 bases and at J to 3 bases, leaving 3 bases not matched to a gene. This CDR3 comprises 15 residues. CDR3 nucleotides: TGTGCCACCAGTGATCTGGGACAGGGAACAGATACGCAGTATTTT. Its translation: CATSDLGQGTDTQYF.

The chain has TRBV20-1 and TRBJ1-1; 8 nucleotides agree with TRBD1. The CDR3 consists of 15 residues. Germline CDR1 reads DFQATT; CDR2 reads SNEGSKA (reference sequence). Unmatched junction bases numbered 8, after V lost 1 base and J lost 4 bases. This CDR3 is CSARVTGGRSTEAFF. CDR3 DNA sequence: TGCAGTGCTAGAGTAACAGGGGGGAGAAGCACTGAAGCTTTCTTT.

The V and J genes are TRBV6-2 or TRBV6-3 and TRBJ1-5, with D unresolved. The CDR3 sequence is 14 residues long. Trimming took 2 bases from V and 3 from J, leaving 8 bases between them. Germline V gives CDR1 MNHEY, CDR2 SVGEGT. In nucleotides, the CDR3 is TGTGCCAGCAGTTACGGGAATTCCAATCAGCCCCAGCATTTT. It encodes CASSYGNSNQPQHF.

With regard to this clonotype: One end of the junction fails to match germline, which may point to a read error. The gene calls are TRBV6-1 and TRBJ2-3; TRBD2 aligns across 7 bases. Germline assignment: CDR1 MNHNS and CDR2 SASEGT. This CDR3 is built from 15 residues. The CDR3 sequence: CASREGRGITDTQYF. The CDR3 nucleotides read TGTGCCAGCAGAGAAGGGCGGGGGATCACAGATACGCAGTATTTT.

The genes are TRBV5-1 and TRBJ2-5; D gene ambiguous. The V and J ends lost 6 bases and 1 base respectively, with 16 bases between them. This CDR3 contains 15 residues. Germline V CDR1 and CDR2: SGHRS, YFSETQ. This CDR3 reads CASKANSWGQETQYF. The CDR3 coding sequence is TGCGCCAGCAAAGCCAATTCTTGGGGCCAAGAGACCCAGTACTTC.

This clonotype was counted ten times or more. The chain combines TRBV7-8 with TRBJ2-3, with D tentatively TRBD1 or TRBD2 (5 bases each). Germline-derived CDR1 and CDR2 are SGHVS and FQNEAQ. The CDR3 totals 17 residues. With 4 bases removed from V and 0 bases from J, the gap between germline ends came to 17 bases. The CDR3 DNA reads TGTGCCAGCAGCTCCCCGGGACGGAGAACTAGCACAGATACGCAGTATTTT. It codes for CASSSPGRRTSTDTQYF.

The chain joins TRBV18 to TRBJ1-1; D is possibly TRBD1 (5 bases). This CDR3 spans 14 amino acids. Trimming took off 3 bases at V and 8 bases at J, with 16 bases between the two ends. In germline, CDR1 is KGHSH, CDR2 LQKENI. The CDR3 loop reads CASSPPGVKVEAFF. CDR3 bases: TGTGCCAGCTCACCCCCGGGGGTAAAGGTGGAAGCTTTCTTT.

J is TRBJ2-3 and V is TRBV7-3; no clear D gene. CDR3 length: 14 residues. Deletions cut 3 bases from V and 1 base from J, with 8 bases between. The germline V gene encodes CDR1 SGHTA and CDR2 FQGTGA. CDR3 nucleotide sequence: TGTGCCAGCAGCTTTCGGCAGCGCACAGATACGCAGTATTTT. The encoded protein is CASSFRQRTDTQYF.

This clonotype was found many times. The rearrangement joins TRBV7-8 to TRBJ1-2; 9 nucleotides agree with TRBD1. The CDR3 is 15 amino acids. Losses at the gene ends were 2 bases for V and 8 bases for J; bases not matched to a gene: 9. Germline CDR1 SGHVS, CDR2 FQNEAQ. The CDR3 loop reads CASSLSGGTGKGYTF. CDR3 nucleotides: TGTGCCAGCAGCTTAAGCGGCGGGACAGGGAAAGGCTACACCTTC.